The 20 T cell receptor beta chains below were found in one sample sequenced in a study of blood T cell repertoires in COVID-19. Clones were sequenced by immunoSEQ multiplex PCR, and TCRdb holds only the in-frame ones, with some missing. The table records about 190,000 clones, 89% of them present only once. Specimen: peripheral blood. These receptors originate from a man between 40 and 49 years old with acute or convalescent COVID-19.

The chain combines TRBV3-1 (or the pseudogene TRBV3-2) with TRBJ2-7, with D perhaps TRBD1 (6 bases). Germline loops: CDR1 LGHDT, CDR2 YNNKEL (reference sequence). The length of the CDR3 is 15 residues. Trimming took off 0 bases at V and 5 bases at J, with 14 bases between the two ends. The DNA for the CDR3 is TGTGCCAGCAGCCAAGATTTCCAGGGGTTCAACGAGCAGTACTTC. Its translation: CASSQDFQGFNEQYF.

The chain carries TRBV6-2 or TRBV6-3 and TRBJ2-2, with a tentative D call TRBD2 (6 bases). Trimming cost V 2 bases and J 4 bases, with 17 bases left between them. Germline-derived CDR1 and CDR2 are MNHEY and SVGEGT. The CDR3 is 17 residues long. The CDR3 spells CASSYGVLTGVTGELFF. In DNA form, the CDR3 reads TGTGCCAGCAGTTACGGGGTACTAACGGGGGTCACCGGGGAGCTGTTTTTT.

The chain employs TRBV12-3 or TRBV12-4 and TRBJ1-5; 7 nucleotides agree with TRBD1. This CDR3 is built from 13 residues. The trim removed 4 bases at V and 4 bases at J, leaving 1 base unmatched. In DNA, the CDR3 is TGTGCCAGCAGTTACAGGGGTAATCAGCCCCAGCATTTT. Its translation is CASSYRGNQPQHF.

This rearrangement joins TRBV6-5 to TRBJ1-2; maybe TRBD1 (6 bases). V was cut by 2 bases and J by 2 bases, with 9 bases left in between. Germline V lookup: CDR1 MNHEY, CDR2 SVGAGI. The CDR3 is 14 amino acids. CDR3 region: CASSYTDRNYGYTF. Written as DNA, the CDR3 is TGTGCCAGCAGTTACACCGACAGGAACTATGGCTACACCTTC.

This clone was seen just once. The chain is built from TRBV2 and TRBJ2-1; D is possibly TRBD1 (7 bases). This CDR3 has 15 residues. Looked up from germline, CDR1 is SNHLY and CDR2 is FYNNEI. V dropped 5 bases and J dropped 7 bases, with 18 bases sitting between them. The DNA for the CDR3 is TGTGCCAGCAGTCTAGGGGCAGGGGGGAATAATGAGCAGTTCTTC. Its protein product is CASSLGAGGNNEQFF.

This chain joins TRBV5-1 and TRBJ2-3; possible D gene TRBD1, 5 bases. V was shortened by 0 bases and J by 6 bases, with 17 bases between the two germline ends. Germline CDR1 and CDR2: SGHRS and YFSETQ. The CDR3 sequence is 16 residues long. CDR3 amino acids: CASSLDRSVIWDTQYF. CDR3 nucleotides: TGCGCCAGCAGCTTGGACAGGTCCGTAATATGGGATACGCAGTATTTT.

The V and J genes are TRBV21-1 and TRBJ1-5; the D call of TRBD1 is as the table states it, not checked on the DNA. TRBV21-1 is reported as a pseudogene. The CDR3 runs 15 residues. This CDR3 is CARVSGIFGNQPQHF. The DNA of the CDR3 is TGTGCCAGGGTTTCAGGGATTTTTGGAAATCAGCCCCAGCATTTT.

This chain connects TRBV28 to TRBJ1-2; 7 nucleotides match TRBD1. The germline CDR1 and CDR2 sequences are MDHEN and SYDVKM. Losses at the gene ends were 8 bases for V and 8 bases for J; bases not matched to a gene: 14. CDR3 length equals 14 residues. This chain's CDR3 is CASGSGQDTNGYTF. The CDR3 DNA reads TGTGCCAGCGGATCCGGACAGGACACAAACGGCTACACCTTC.

The genes are TRBV29-1 and TRBJ1-2; D remains ambiguous. There are 15 residues in the CDR3. Germline CDR1 and CDR2: SQVTM and ANQGSEA. The ends were cut back, 3 bases at V and 2 bases at J, with 16 bases in the middle. CDR3 nucleotide sequence: TGCAGCGTTGAGGGAGGGATGTCTTCAAACTATGGCTACACCTTC. Protein sequence: CSVEGGMSSNYGYTF.

The chain employs TRBV6-5 and TRBJ1-1, with D perhaps TRBD1 (5 bases). Trimming took off 4 bases at V and 1 base at J, with 10 bases between the two ends. Germline V gene sequence: CDR1 MNHEY, CDR2 SVGAGI. The CDR3 totals 14 residues. In DNA, the CDR3 is TGTGCCAGCAGTTCCCAGGGCCAGAACACTGAAGCTTTCTTT. Its translation is CASSSQGQNTEAFF.

The genes are TRBV10-2 and TRBJ1-2; D gene unclear. Trimming took off 2 bases at V and 2 bases at J, with 21 bases between the two ends. This CDR3 has 18 amino acids. Germline CDR1 reads WSHSY; CDR2 reads SAAADI. This CDR3 reads CASSERQAHLMTNYGYTF. The CDR3 nucleotides are TGCGCCAGCAGTGAGAGGCAGGCCCACCTCATGACAAACTATGGCTACACCTTC.

The chain recombines TRBV4-1 with TRBJ2-5; 9 nucleotides match TRBD2. Germline V gives CDR1 MGHRA, CDR2 YSYEKL. V lost 4 bases to trimming and J lost 3 bases; unmatched junction nucleotides: 9. This CDR3 contains 16 residues. The CDR3 spells CASSRPTLAGEETQYF. The DNA of the CDR3 is TGCGCCAGCAGCCGTCCCACCTTAGCGGGGGAAGAGACCCAGTACTTC.

The chain carries TRBV5-4 and TRBJ2-1; a weak D match, TRBD2 (6 bases). Germline CDR1 is SGHNT and CDR2 is YYREEE (reference sequence). This CDR3 spans 14 amino acids. The V and J ends lost 0 bases and 8 bases respectively, with 12 bases between them. The chain's CDR3 is CASSLAPSGDEQFF. For the CDR3, the DNA is TGTGCCAGCAGCTTGGCCCCTTCGGGGGATGAGCAGTTCTTC.

CDR3 DNA sequence: TGTGCCAGCAGCCCTGGCGGACTAGGCACCTACGAGCAGTACTTC. This encodes CASSPGGLGTYEQYF. The chain uses TRBV5-4 and TRBJ2-7, with TRBD2 identical over 7 bases. Germline V CDR1 and CDR2: SGHNT, YYREEE (reference sequence). V shed 4 bases, J shed 2 bases, and the junction held 9 bases outside the gene matches. This CDR3 comprises 15 residues.

The chain combines TRBV6-1 with TRBJ2-7, with D possibly being TRBD1 (6 bases). Germline loops: CDR1 MNHNS, CDR2 SASEGT. CDR3 length: 14 amino acids. The V end lost 1 base, the J end lost 3 bases, and 10 bases lay between the germline ends. CDR3 sequence (DNA): TGTGCCAGCAGTGAAGGACAGGTCGACTACGAGCAGTACTTC. Encoded protein: CASSEGQVDYEQYF.

The chain recombines TRBV28 with TRBJ2-3; 8 nucleotides align to TRBD1. Germline trimming cut 3 bases from V and 3 bases from J; bases unmatched to any gene: 5. Germline CDR1 reads MDHEN; CDR2 reads SYDVKM. This CDR3 comprises 15 residues. The CDR3 sequence: CASSLARGRTDTQYF. The CDR3 DNA follows: TGTGCCAGCAGTTTGGCCAGGGGGCGAACAGATACGCAGTATTTT. Full variable domain (rest looked up from reference TRBV28 and TRBJ2-3): DVKVTQSSRYLVKRTGEKVFLECVQDMDHENMFWYRQDPGLGLRLIYFSYDVKMKEKGDIPEGYSVSREKKERFSLILESASTNQTSMYLCASSLARGRTDTQYFGPGTRLTVL.

The chain recombines TRBV6-5 with TRBJ1-6, with no clear D. V was pared by 2 bases and J by 4 bases, with 9 bases between. Germline V gene sequence: CDR1 MNHEY, CDR2 SVGAGI. The CDR3 consists of 15 residues. In DNA, the CDR3 is TGTGCCAGCAGTTACCAAGCCGAATATAATTCACCCCTCCACTTT. Translating gives CASSYQAEYNSPLHF.

The J gene is TRBJ1-3, the V gene TRBV9, with a tentative D call TRBD1 (6 bases). This CDR3 has 17 amino acids. V shed 3 bases and J shed 3 bases, with 19 bases lying between them. Germline CDR1 reads SGDLS; CDR2 reads YYNGEE. CDR3 in DNA: TGTGCCAGCAGCGGGGCGGTCCAGGGGCCTTATGGAAACACCATATATTTT. It specifies CASSGAVQGPYGNTIYF.

The chain employs TRBV6-5 and TRBJ2-7; tentative D call: TRBD1 (5 bases). Germline V lookup: CDR1 MNHEY, CDR2 SVGAGI. This CDR3 has 13 residues. V was shortened by 4 bases and J by 3 bases, with 10 bases between the two germline ends. The CDR3 reads CASSWTQGYEQYF. In DNA, the CDR3 is TGTGCCAGCAGTTGGACCCAGGGCTACGAGCAGTACTTC.

V usage is TRBV6-1 and J usage is TRBJ2-7; TRBD1 might be the D (5 bases). This CDR3 contains 15 residues. CDR1 and CDR2 (germline): MNHNS, SASEGT. Trimming took off 2 bases at V and 4 bases at J, with 15 bases between the two ends. Here the CDR3 reads CASSESSHPGYEQYF. In DNA form, the CDR3 reads TGTGCCAGCAGTGAATCGTCTCACCCAGGGTACGAGCAGTACTTC.